The clone carrying this T cell receptor beta chain appeared many times. Time point described: patch test 1, 2 weeks after DPC sensitization. Specified treatment: therapeutic diphenylcyclopropenone sensitization with weekly scalp DPC. This sample was included in a study of human T cells and chemical hapten exposure. On the study more broadly: Recorded diagnoses among the mostly female patients were alopecia areata, totalis or universalis. Per-sample TCR yield variability stemmed mainly from small pooled library volume differences.

Trimming stripped 1 base from V and 3 bases from J, with 13 bases between. The CDR3 is 16 residues long. Germline V CDR1 and CDR2: DFQATT, SNEGSKA (reference sequence). In the original workflow: Sampled TCR counts reached a median of roughly 100,000 per sample, with values ranging from 23,224 to 690,600. Each CDR3 protein gets one entry after TCRdb re-called the RACE reads with MiXCR. TCRdb, not the authors, supplied the V and J calls. The sample has just under 350,000 distinct CDR3 sequences; around 7% are singletons. The receptor's source is a woman aged 18 to 35 with alopecia areata. Some clones in this sample may be carry-over from other donors' samples. This sequence joins TRBV20-1 and TRBJ1-6, with D hard to call. This material consisted of whole blood, taken in connection with sensitization to the hapten diphenylcyclopropenone (DPC). For the CDR3, the DNA is TGCAGTGCTAGAGCCCCGGGCGGAGTCTATAATTCACCCCTCCACTTT. Residues: CSARAPGGVYNSPLHF.